A single sample is the source of the 20 T cell receptor beta chains below, sequenced in a study of blood T cell repertoires in COVID-19. Using immunoSEQ multiplex PCR, the repertoire was profiled, and TCRdb retains in-frame clones only, with some absent. The repertoire holds about 270,000 clones, 70% to 90% seen once, with about 11% in the top ten. Sample: peripheral blood. These receptors came from a woman aged 70 to 79 with acute or convalescent COVID-19.

The rearrangement uses TRBV3-1 (or the pseudogene TRBV3-2) and TRBJ1-5; maybe TRBD1 (6 bases). V shed 0 bases and J shed 9 bases, with 9 bases lying between them. There are 13 residues in the CDR3. The germline V gene has CDR1 LGHDT and CDR2 YNNKEL (reference sequence). This chain's CDR3 is CASSQDLRGPQHF. DNA for the CDR3: TGTGCCAGCAGCCAAGATCTCAGGGGGCCCCAGCATTTT.

Points on this clone: The same CDR3 arises from other DNA sequences in this sample as well. In DNA, the CDR3 is TGTGCCAGCTCACCACGGGGGGGCGAGCAGTACTTC. It encodes CASSPRGGEQYF. The chain uses TRBV18 and TRBJ2-7, with 7 bases matching TRBD2. The J segment lost 6 bases and the V segment lost 1 base, leaving 0 bases of the junction unmatched. This CDR3 has 12 amino acids. The germline V gene encodes CDR1 KGHSH and CDR2 LQKENI.

The chain joins TRBV11-2 to TRBJ2-1, with 7 bases fitting TRBD2. Germline CDR1 and CDR2: SGHAT and FQNNGV. Germline trimming cut 3 bases from V and 4 bases from J; bases unmatched to any gene: 6. CDR3 length equals 15 residues. Here the CDR3 reads CASSFLALAYNEQFF. CDR3 DNA: TGTGCCAGCAGCTTTCTGGCACTAGCGTACAATGAGCAGTTCTTC.

This clone was seen a single time. The chain couples TRBV30 to TRBJ1-2; TRBD1 matches 11 bases. There are 12 residues in the CDR3. J gave up 7 bases and V 6 bases, and 4 bases lay outside the gene matches. Germline CDR1 reads GTSNPN; CDR2 reads SVGIG (reference sequence). Here the CDR3 reads CACPGTGGGYTF. In DNA, the CDR3 is TGTGCCTGCCCCGGGACAGGGGGTGGCTACACCTTC.

The genes are TRBV11-1 and TRBJ1-4; D call uncertain. Between the trimmed V and J ends, which lost 3 bases and 8 bases, there was a span of 10 bases. The germline CDR1 and CDR2 sequences are SGHAT and FQDESV (reference sequence). The CDR3 has 13 residues. The CDR3 DNA sequence: TGTGCCAGCAGCTTTCGACATGGAGAAAAACTGTTTTTT. Encoded protein: CASSFRHGEKLFF.

V is TRBV5-1 and J is TRBJ2-7, with 10 bases lining up with TRBD2. The V and J ends lost 4 bases and 5 bases, in that order; junction bases with no gene match: 3. The CDR3 contains 13 residues. The germline gives CDR1 SGHRS, CDR2 YFSETQ. CDR3 sequence (DNA): TGCGCCAGCAGCCACGGGACTAGCGACGAGCAGTACTTC. It specifies CASSHGTSDEQYF.

The chain uses TRBV7-3 and TRBJ2-3; a weak D match, TRBD2 (5 bases). The CDR3 is 15 amino acids. Trimming removed 3 bases at V and 1 base at J, with 11 bases between. Germline V gives CDR1 SGHTA, CDR2 FQGTGA. The CDR3, as DNA: TGTGCCAGCAGCTTTAGGGCCGGGGGCACAGATACGCAGTATTTT. Its protein is CASSFRAGGTDTQYF.

The chain carries TRBV7-8 and TRBJ2-5; D might be TRBD1 (5 bases). V lost 4 bases and J 2 bases, leaving 14 bases between the germline ends. The CDR3 totals 15 residues. Germline V CDR1 and CDR2: SGHVS, FQNEAQ. CDR3 sequence reads: CASSSRQHDQETQYF. The CDR3 DNA is TGTGCCAGCAGCTCCAGACAGCACGATCAAGAGACCCAGTACTTC.

This clone was seen a single time. The CDR3 here is CASSLAGPGTAIGYTF. The CDR3 DNA reads TGTGCCAGCAGCTTAGCGGGCCCAGGGACAGCCATTGGCTACACCTTC. The rearrangement uses TRBV7-2 and TRBJ1-2; 7 nucleotides line up with TRBD1. Per the germline V gene, CDR1 is SGHTA and CDR2 is FQGNSA. CDR3 length equals 16 residues. V dropped 0 bases and J dropped 7; count of bases not matched to a gene: 11.

This chain links TRBV5-1 with TRBJ1-4, with D possibly matching TRBD1 (6 bases). The CDR3 spans 15 residues. Germline CDR1 is SGHRS and CDR2 is YFSETQ. V dropped 4 bases and J dropped 7 bases, with 17 bases sitting between them. CDR3 coding DNA: TGCGCCAGCAGCCCCCAAGACAGGAAATTTGAAAAACTGTTTTTT. Translation gives CASSPQDRKFEKLFF.

This sequence joins TRBV2 and TRBJ2-2; 8 bases fit TRBD1. V lost 5 bases, J lost 6 bases, and 11 bases stayed unmatched. This CDR3 region has 16 residues. Germline V gene lookup returns CDR1 SNHLY and CDR2 FYNNEI. DNA of the CDR3: TGTGCCAGCAGTAAAGTGGGACAGGTGGCTTCCGGGGAGCTGTTTTTT. Translation: CASSKVGQVASGELFF.

The V call is TRBV29-1, the J call TRBJ1-1, with TRBD1 matching 9 bases. The CDR3 is 13 amino acids. V was clipped by 7 bases and J by 4 bases; unmatched bases: 7. Germline CDR1 is SQVTM and CDR2 is ANQGSEA. Written as DNA, the CDR3 is TGCAGCGGTAGACAGGGGGTGGGCACTGAAGCTTTCTTT. It is translated as CSGRQGVGTEAFF.

This clone has only a few counts. The chain uses TRBV10-2 and TRBJ2-3, with unresolved D. The CDR3 sequence is 14 residues long. Trimming pared 10 bases from V and 5 bases from J, leaving 19 bases between. CDR1 and CDR2 from the germline V gene are WSHSY and SAAADI. In nucleotides, the CDR3 is TGCGCCACTAGGCCCGGAATCATGGTAGATACGCAGTATTTT. As protein: CATRPGIMVDTQYF.

V is TRBV3-1 (or the pseudogene TRBV3-2) and J is TRBJ2-5; D is possibly TRBD2 (5 bases). Per the germline V gene, CDR1 is LGHDT and CDR2 is YNNKEL (reference sequence). The V gene lost 0 bases and the J gene lost 5 bases, with 16 bases spanning the gap. The CDR3 has 16 residues. The CDR3 region has the DNA TGTGCCAGCAGCCAAGAAAAGTTCGGGGTCTTGGAGACCCAGTACTTC. It codes for CASSQEKFGVLETQYF.

The chain is built from TRBV5-5 and TRBJ1-3, with D unclear. Trimming shortened V by 1 base and J by 0 bases, and 8 bases separated the two germline ends. CDR3 length: 15 residues. Germline lookup yields CDR1 SGHKS and CDR2 YYEKEE (reference sequence). CDR3 coding DNA: TGTGCCAGCAGCTTGCTGGGGAGCTCTGGAAACACCATATATTTT. As protein: CASSLLGSSGNTIYF.

The chain links TRBV7-3 to TRBJ1-1; D gene unclear. With 5 bases removed from V and 1 base from J, the gap between germline ends came to 8 bases. The V gene's germline CDR1 is SGHTA and CDR2 FQGTGA. The CDR3 is 13 amino acids. CDR3 in amino acids: CASSRQENTEAFF. Written as DNA, the CDR3 is TGTGCCAGCAGCCGTCAGGAGAACACTGAAGCTTTCTTT.

The V gene is TRBV5-4, the J gene TRBJ1-2, with 12 positions matching TRBD1. CDR1 is SGHNT and CDR2 is YYREEE in the germline V gene (reference sequence). The junction had 8 bases not matched to a gene; V was cut back by 4 bases and J by 4 bases. The CDR3 runs to 16 residues. CDR3 coding DNA: TGTGCCAGCAGCCTCGCCGGGACAGGGGGCGCCTATGGCTACACCTTC. Protein product: CASSLAGTGGAYGYTF. Drawing the rest from reference TRBV5-4 and TRBJ1-2, the complete variable domain is ETGVTQSPTHLIKTRGQQVTLRCSSQSGHNTVSWYQQALGQGPQFIFQYYREEENGRGNFPPRFSGLQFPNYSSELNVNALELDDSALYLCASSLAGTGGAYGYTFGSGTRLTVV.

The J gene is TRBJ2-5, the V gene TRBV30; the match to TRBD2 covers 9 bases. Germline V gene sequence: CDR1 GTSNPN, CDR2 SVGIG (reference sequence). The ends lost 4 bases at V and 4 bases at J; junction bases unmatched: 10. The CDR3 extends over 15 amino acids. The CDR3 bases are TGTGCCTGGATCCAGCGGGGGGATATACCAGAGACCCAGTACTTC. As protein: CAWIQRGDIPETQYF.

The V gene is TRBV5-1, the J gene TRBJ1-5; 8 bases align to TRBD1. The junction had 7 bases not matched to a gene; V was cut back by 6 bases and J by 2 bases. Germline CDR1 reads SGHRS; CDR2 reads YFSETQ. The length of the CDR3 is 15 residues. The DNA for the CDR3 is TGCGCCAGCAAATCCGGGACAGGAGGCAATCAGCCCCAGCATTTT. Its translation: CASKSGTGGNQPQHF.

CDR3: CASSLAGGGLNYGYTF. CDR3 nucleotide sequence: TGTGCCAGCAGCTTGGCCGGGGGGGGCTTGAACTATGGCTACACCTTC. The chain employs TRBV5-4 and TRBJ1-2, with a weak D call TRBD1 (6 bases). The V and J ends lost 0 bases and 2 bases respectively, with 14 bases between them. CDR3 length: 16 amino acids. CDR1 is SGHNT, CDR2 YYREEE, per germline (reference sequence).